These 5 T cell receptor beta chains originate from one sample sequenced in a study of STAT5B mutations in CD4+ large granular lymphocyte leukemia. The table came from immunoSEQ multiplex PCR; TCRdb's copy has only in-frame clones and leaves some out. This table has about 24,000 clones, around 72% appearing once. Sequencing was carried out using CD4+ T cells from blood buffy coats. All receptors derive from a human donor in good health.

The chain has TRBV7-3 and TRBJ2-7; D gene uncertain. Germline V gene data show CDR1 as SGHTA and CDR2 as FQGTGA. V dropped 2 bases and J dropped 4 bases, with 18 bases sitting between them. There are 16 residues in the CDR3. The CDR3 is CASSLVGNLDVYEQYF. CDR3 nucleotides: TGTGCCAGCAGCTTAGTGGGGAATCTCGACGTTTACGAGCAGTACTTC.

This sequence joins TRBV2 and TRBJ2-3; TRBD1 aligns across 11 bases. The V gene's germline CDR1 is SNHLY and CDR2 FYNNEI. J gave up 5 bases and V 6 bases, and 7 bases lay outside the gene matches. The CDR3 is made up of 15 amino acids. CDR3 nucleotides: TGTGCCAGCAGAGCTGGACAGGGGGCTGTAGATACGCAGTATTTT. Translated, it gives CASRAGQGAVDTQYF. Full variable domain (outside the CDR3, taken from reference TRBV2 and TRBJ2-3): EPEVTQTPSHQVTQMGQEVILRCVPISNHLYFYWYRQILGQKVEFLVSFYNNEISEKSEIFDDQFSVERPDGSNFTLKIRSTKLEDSAMYFCASRAGQGAVDTQYFGPGTRLTVL.

Written as DNA, the CDR3 is TGTGCCAGTAACTCTAATCAGCCCCAGCATTTT. Encoded protein: CASNSNQPQHF. The genes are TRBV19 and TRBJ1-5, with no clear D. Trimming pared 7 bases from V and 4 bases from J, leaving 5 bases between. Germline V gene sequence: CDR1 LNHDA, CDR2 SQIVND (reference sequence). The length of the CDR3 is 11 residues.

This clone was detected once. V gene TRBV6-5 combines with J gene TRBJ1-6; D is uncertain. V was clipped by 8 bases and J by 9 bases, with 14 bases between them. The germline V gene has CDR1 MNHEY and CDR2 SVGAGI. The CDR3 is 13 residues long. The CDR3 loop reads CASGRPASSPLHF. CDR3 bases: TGTGCCAGCGGCAGGCCGGCGAGTTCACCCCTCCACTTT.

This clone appeared once. The chain links TRBV19 to TRBJ2-2; 8 nucleotides agree with TRBD1. The CDR3 has 15 amino acids. Germline CDR1 reads LNHDA; CDR2 reads SQIVND (reference sequence). With V trimmed by 1 base and J by 4 bases, 2 bases remained unmatched. The DNA of the CDR3 is TGTGCCAGTAGTATAGGTCAGGGGGCCACCGGGGAGCTGTTTTTT. Translated: CASSIGQGATGELFF. Using reference TRBV19 and TRBJ2-2 for the parts outside the CDR3, the full variable domain is DGGITQSPKYLFRKEGQNVTLSCEQNLNHDAMYWYRQDPGQGLRLIYYSQIVNDFQKGDIAEGYSVSREKKESFPLTVTSAQKNPTAFYLCASSIGQGATGELFFGEGSRLTVL.